Listed here are 28 T cell receptor beta chains from one sample, sequenced in a study of blood T cell repertoires in COVID-19. TCRdb keeps only in-frame clones here, not all; method: immunoSEQ multiplex PCR. The table has just over 300,000 clones, about 91% seen once. The sample comprised PBMCs or T cells enriched from blood (not recorded which). The receptors come from a woman between 35 and 50 years old who had recovered from COVID-19.

The V gene is TRBV7-2, the J gene TRBJ1-6; a weak D match, TRBD1 (6 bases). The V end lost 5 bases, the J end lost 5 bases, and 16 bases lay between the germline ends. The CDR3 runs to 16 residues. Germline V lookup: CDR1 SGHTA, CDR2 FQGNSA. The CDR3 DNA reads TGTGCCAGCAGCCCCGAGGGGGGGGCTAATAATTCACCCCTCCACTTT. Translated, it gives CASSPEGGANNSPLHF.

The chain joins TRBV6-5 to TRBJ1-2, with D tentatively TRBD1 (6 bases). The V and J ends lost 5 bases and 7 bases respectively, with 14 bases between them. This CDR3 comprises 13 residues. Looked up from germline, CDR1 is MNHEY and CDR2 is SVGAGI. CDR3 sequence: CASSPQGNLGYTF. CDR3 DNA sequence: TGTGCCAGCAGTCCACAGGGAAATCTTGGCTACACCTTC.

V and J are TRBV11-2 and TRBJ2-1; 14 positions match TRBD2. V lost 5 bases, J lost 7 bases, and 4 bases stayed unmatched. The CDR3 extends over 15 amino acids. Germline V gene lookup returns CDR1 SGHAT and CDR2 FQNNGV. The CDR3 nucleotides read TGTGCCAGCAGCCCCGGGACTAGCGGGAGTAATGAGCAGTTCTTC. This encodes CASSPGTSGSNEQFF.

Comment on this clone: The junction does not match germline at one end; this may be a read error. V is TRBV7-7 and J is TRBJ2-2; tentative D call: TRBD1 (6 bases). CDR3 length: 13 amino acids. Germline assignment: CDR1 SSHAT and CDR2 FNYEAQ (reference sequence). CDR3 sequence reads: CASSVQGGGELFF. The DNA of the CDR3 is TGTGCTAGCAGCGTACAGGGCGGCGGGGAGCTGTTTTTT.

V and J are TRBV4-3 and TRBJ1-1, with D uncertain. Trimming left V 1 base short and J 1 base short, with 7 bases between. The CDR3 extends over 14 amino acids. Germline V gene sequence: CDR1 LGHNA, CDR2 YSLEER. Here the CDR3 reads CASSQGLANTEAFF. The DNA of the CDR3 is TGCGCCAGCAGCCAAGGGCTGGCGAACACTGAAGCTTTCTTT.

V is TRBV2 and J is TRBJ2-1; 11 nucleotides align to TRBD2. Per germline, CDR1 SNHLY and CDR2 FYNNEI. The CDR3 extends over 16 amino acids. V shed 3 bases, J shed 6 bases, and the junction held 7 bases outside the gene matches. As DNA, the CDR3 is TGTGCCAGCAGTGACACCTTAGCGGGAGGGTTCAATGAGCAGTTCTTC. Its translation is CASSDTLAGGFNEQFF.

V usage is TRBV24-1 and J usage is TRBJ2-1, with a tentative D call TRBD2 (7 bases). The V and J ends lost 2 bases and 7 bases respectively, with 17 bases between them. Germline V gene data show CDR1 as KGHDR and CDR2 as SFDVKD. This CDR3 is 16 amino acids long. The CDR3 loop is CATSDSSRGGVNEQFF. DNA of the CDR3: TGTGCCACCAGTGATTCCTCGAGGGGGGGCGTAAATGAGCAGTTCTTC.

This rearrangement joins TRBV28 to TRBJ2-4; 10 positions match TRBD1. The germline V gene has CDR1 MDHEN and CDR2 SYDVKM. V lost 6 bases, J lost 7 bases, and 9 bases stayed unmatched. The CDR3 is made up of 15 amino acids. CDR3 nucleotides: TGTGCCAGCAGCCCCCCGGGACAGGGGAGGAACATTCAGTACTTC. Amino acids: CASSPPGQGRNIQYF.

The chain uses TRBV9 and TRBJ1-6, with TRBD1 matching over 8 bases. Germline CDR1 SGDLS, CDR2 YYNGEE. The J segment lost 7 bases and the V segment lost 3 bases, leaving 6 bases of the junction unmatched. The CDR3 has 15 residues. As DNA, the CDR3 is TGTGCCAGCAGCGCAGGACAGGGAGGGAATTCACCCCTCCACTTT. Translation: CASSAGQGGNSPLHF.

The J gene is TRBJ2-2, the V gene TRBV9, with D possibly TRBD2 on 6 matching bases. The V end was cut by 6 bases, the J end by 6 bases, with 15 bases between. The CDR3 is 14 amino acids. The germline V gene has CDR1 SGDLS and CDR2 YYNGEE. In DNA, the CDR3 is TGTGCCAGCAACTCCCGTACTAGCTCCGGGGAGCTGTTTTTT. Residues: CASNSRTSSGELFF.

The chain has TRBV27 and TRBJ2-2; 9 nucleotides match TRBD2. V lost 7 bases to trimming and J lost 3 bases; unmatched junction nucleotides: 6. Per the germline V gene, CDR1 is MNHEY and CDR2 is SMNVEV (reference sequence). This CDR3 has 15 residues. The DNA for the CDR3 is TGTGCCAGCACTTCGACTAGCGGTTACACCGGGGAGCTGTTTTTT. As protein: CASTSTSGYTGELFF.

This clone was counted between two and nine times. This chain connects TRBV7-2 to TRBJ1-6, with D uncertain. V was pared by 4 bases and J by 3 bases, with 13 bases between. Germline V gene lookup returns CDR1 SGHTA and CDR2 FQGNSA. The length of the CDR3 is 16 residues. The DNA of the CDR3 is TGTGCCAGCAGCTGGTCCGGAGGAAACTATAATTCACCCCTCCACTTT. Its protein product is CASSWSGGNYNSPLHF.

This chain links TRBV7-2 with TRBJ1-1, with D possibly being TRBD1 (6 bases). V was shortened by 5 bases and J by 4 bases, with 17 bases between the two germline ends. The CDR3 spans 15 residues. Per germline, CDR1 SGHTA and CDR2 FQGNSA. The CDR3 DNA sequence: TGTGCCAGCAGCGGTACAGGGACCTGGGTCACTGAAGCTTTCTTT. Residues: CASSGTGTWVTEAFF.

This sequence joins TRBV18 and TRBJ2-2; a weak D match, TRBD2 (6 bases). The CDR3 runs to 15 residues. CDR1 and CDR2 (germline): KGHSH, LQKENI. Trimming pared 3 bases from V and 2 bases from J, leaving 10 bases between. Written as DNA, the CDR3 is TGTGCCAGCTCACCTATTAGCGGTAACACCGGGGAGCTGTTTTTT. This encodes CASSPISGNTGELFF. The full variable domain, rest sourced from reference TRBV18 and TRBJ2-2, is NAGVMQNPRHLVRRRGQEARLRCSPMKGHSHVYWYRQLPEEGLKFMVYLQKENIIDESGMPKERFSAEFPKEGPSILRIQQVVRGDSAAYFCASSPISGNTGELFFGEGSRLTVL.

The V gene is TRBV10-3, the J gene TRBJ2-5; the D gene is possibly TRBD2 (6 bases). Trimming stripped 2 bases from V and 1 base from J, with 8 bases between. The V gene's germline CDR1 is ENHRY and CDR2 SYGVKD. The CDR3 runs to 14 residues. CDR3 region: CAISEAGSQETQYF. The CDR3 coding sequence is TGTGCCATCAGTGAGGCGGGGTCCCAAGAGACCCAGTACTTC.

As for this clone: Additional DNA sequences in this sample encode the identical CDR3. The chain is built from TRBV19 and TRBJ1-2, with TRBD1 matching over 10 bases. Germline loops: CDR1 LNHDA, CDR2 SQIVND (reference sequence). There are 14 residues in the CDR3. The V and J ends lost 4 bases and 5 bases, in that order; junction bases with no gene match: 4. This CDR3 is CASSRDRGFYGYTF. CDR3 bases: TGTGCCAGTAGTAGGGACAGGGGTTTTTATGGCTACACCTTC.

The J gene is TRBJ2-3, the V gene TRBV28; no clear D. The CDR3 spans 14 residues. Germline values: CDR1 MDHEN, CDR2 SYDVKM. V lost 3 bases and J 1 base, leaving 8 bases between the germline ends. The CDR3 region is CASSFVAGTDTQYF. In DNA form, the CDR3 reads TGTGCCAGCAGTTTCGTAGCAGGCACAGATACGCAGTATTTT.

The chain couples TRBV5-6 to TRBJ1-5; D not certain. This CDR3 is 18 amino acids long. V gave up 0 bases and J gave up 0 bases, with 16 bases separating them. Germline V gene sequence: CDR1 SGHDT, CDR2 YYEEEE. CDR3 coding DNA: TGTGCCAGCAGCTTGGGGGGAGTGGCAGAGTATAGCAATCAGCCCCAGCATTTT. Translated: CASSLGGVAEYSNQPQHF.

This chain uses TRBV24-1 with TRBJ2-1, with 11 nucleotides matching TRBD2. Looked up from germline, CDR1 is KGHDR and CDR2 is SFDVKD. This CDR3 is built from 17 residues. V dropped 5 bases and J dropped 4; count of bases not matched to a gene: 9. CDR3 sequence (DNA): TGTGCCACCAGTGGGGTAAAGACTAGCGGGACTTACAATGAGCAGTTCTTC. It yields the protein CATSGVKTSGTYNEQFF.

The genes are TRBV7-8 and TRBJ2-5, with a weak D call TRBD2 (6 bases). The V and J ends lost 2 bases and 3 bases respectively, with 13 bases between them. CDR1 is SGHVS, CDR2 FQNEAQ, per germline. The CDR3 is made up of 15 amino acids. CDR3 residues: CASSLPWGGKETQYF. The DNA for the CDR3 is TGTGCCAGCAGCTTACCTTGGGGAGGAAAAGAGACCCAGTACTTC. The whole variable domain, filled in from reference TRBV7-8 and TRBJ2-5, reads GAGVSQSPRYKVAKRGQDVALRCDPISGHVSLFWYQQALGQGPEFLTYFQNEAQLDKSGLPSDRFFAERPEGSVSTLKIQRTQQEDSAVYLCASSLPWGGKETQYFGPGTRLLVL.

V usage is TRBV5-4 and J usage is TRBJ1-6, with D perhaps TRBD1 (5 bases). Germline values: CDR1 SGHNT, CDR2 YYREEE (reference sequence). V lost 0 bases and J lost 9, with 10 bases in between. This CDR3 has 14 residues. CDR3 protein: CASSLAQVGSPLHF. The DNA for the CDR3 is TGTGCCAGCAGCTTGGCACAGGTTGGTTCACCCCTCCACTTT. Full variable domain (rest looked up from reference TRBV5-4 and TRBJ1-6): ETGVTQSPTHLIKTRGQQVTLRCSSQSGHNTVSWYQQALGQGPQFIFQYYREEENGRGNFPPRFSGLQFPNYSSELNVNALELDDSALYLCASSLAQVGSPLHFGNGTRLTVT.

The V call is TRBV2, the J call TRBJ2-7; possibly TRBD1 for D (6 bases). The CDR3 length is 14 residues. CDR1 and CDR2 from the germline V gene are SNHLY and FYNNEI. V lost 4 bases and J 2 bases, leaving 12 bases between the germline ends. The CDR3 sequence is CASSVQGIPYEQYF. DNA of the CDR3: TGTGCCAGCAGTGTTCAGGGGATCCCCTACGAGCAGTACTTC. The full variable domain, in which reference TRBV2 and TRBJ2-7 provide the parts outside the CDR3, is EPEVTQTPSHQVTQMGQEVILRCVPISNHLYFYWYRQILGQKVEFLVSFYNNEISEKSEIFDDQFSVERPDGSNFTLKIRSTKLEDSAMYFCASSVQGIPYEQYFGPGTRLTVT.

The V gene is TRBV21-1, the J gene TRBJ1-2; the D call of TRBD1 is as the table states it, not checked on the DNA. TRBV21-1 has pseudogene status. This CDR3 comprises 15 residues. The CDR3 region is CASSNGQGLNYGYTF. The CDR3 nucleotides read TGTGCCAGCAGCAACGGACAGGGACTAAACTATGGCTACACCTTC.

The chain couples TRBV27 to TRBJ2-3, with no clear D. V lost 5 bases and J lost 5, with 8 bases in between. CDR1 and CDR2 (germline): MNHEY, SMNVEV (reference sequence). This CDR3 is 12 amino acids long. CDR3 residues: CASSPTKDTQYF. For the CDR3, the DNA is TGTGCCAGCAGTCCCACTAAAGATACGCAGTATTTT.

The chain couples TRBV6-5 to TRBJ1-1, with 10 nucleotides matching TRBD1. CDR1 MNHEY and CDR2 SVGAGI come from the germline V gene. V dropped 8 bases and J dropped 5; count of bases not matched to a gene: 11. This CDR3 has 15 residues. The CDR3, as DNA: TGTGCCAGCCACGAATCCGGGACAGGGGCTACTGAAGCTTTCTTT. Residues: CASHESGTGATEAFF.

The chain couples TRBV28 to TRBJ1-5; 7 bases agree with TRBD1. Germline V gene lookup returns CDR1 MDHEN and CDR2 SYDVKM. V lost 3 bases and J lost 1; bases outside the gene matches: 3. This CDR3 is 15 amino acids long. This CDR3 is CASSLGTASNQPQHF. Written as DNA, the CDR3 is TGTGCCAGCAGTTTGGGGACAGCGAGCAATCAGCCCCAGCATTTT.

This sequence joins TRBV19 and TRBJ1-4; unclear D gene. CDR1 LNHDA and CDR2 SQIVND come from the germline V gene (reference sequence). CDR3 length: 14 amino acids. The V end lost 3 bases, the J end lost 7 bases, and 12 bases lay between the germline ends. CDR3 in DNA: TGTGCCAGTAGTATGAGGGCAGAAATTGAAAAACTGTTTTTT. It is translated as CASSMRAEIEKLFF.

A note on this clone: Relative to the germline gene, one junction end is altered; a read error may explain this. The chain carries TRBV7-6 and TRBJ2-5; D perhaps matches TRBD2 (6 bases). Germline V gives CDR1 SGHVS, CDR2 FNYEAQ. This CDR3 is 13 amino acids long. This CDR3 is CASTGGNQETQYF. CDR3 nucleotides: TGTGCCAGCACAGGCGGGAACCAGGAGACCCAGTACTTC. The full variable domain, in which reference TRBV7-6 and TRBJ2-5 provide the parts outside the CDR3, is GAGVSQSPRYKVTKRGQDVALRCDPISGHVSLYWYRQALGQGPEFLTYFNYEAQQDKSGLPNDRFSAERPEGSISTLTIQRTEQRDSAMYRCASTGGNQETQYFGPGTRLLVL.